The entry below gives a single T cell receptor beta chain sequence along with its context. Which antigen it targets is not known. Per-base quality was not reported, and no clone a single base away is much larger than it. This entry belongs to a study of somatic mutations in cytotoxic T cells in rheumatoid arthritis (dated by TCRdb to about 2017). About the full investigation: Sorted V beta1+ cells also underwent TCRB sequencing, and some V beta antibody-stained T-cell populations were flow-sorted at nearly 100% purity on a FACSAria II or Sony SH800. To characterize clonality, the study used TCRB deep sequencing while asking whether somatic mutations are carried by expanded CD8+ T-cell clones in newly diagnosed, untreated rheumatoid arthritis. A total of around 62 rheumatoid arthritis patients and 20 or so healthy controls underwent TCRB deep sequencing. The median ages of the patient and control groups were essentially identical. Study-wide conclusions, independent of this receptor: The expanded CD8+ clones had unknown antigen targets, and not appearing in virus-specific databases did not rule out that they were virus-specific. An increase of CD8+ clonality with age was seen in patients (Spearman r ~ 0.53) but not in healthy controls. There was no significant difference in CD8+ T-cell clonality between rheumatoid arthritis patients and age-matched healthy controls. In about an eighth of the roughly 65 patients the largest CD8+ clone exceeded 20% of CD8+ cells, and several identical CD8+ TCRB sequences were shared between blood and synovial fluid. No adjustment for multiple comparisons was made for the slight TRBV07 underrepresentation in patients.

Healthy controls were 20 blood donors whose buffy coats were used, with a median age of about 55 years (range about 20-80) and around 53% female. Positive magnetic bead selection on an AutoMACS was used to isolate CD4+ and CD8+ cells, with flow cytometry used to check purity. Peripheral blood mononuclear cells were isolated by Ficoll-Paque PLUS density gradient separation. DNA from CD4-enriched, CD8-enriched or PBMC samples was extracted using Nucleospin Tissue or Tissue XS kits and then quantified on a Qubit 2.0 fluorometer. The immunoSEQ assay was applied to genomic DNA for TCRB CDR3 sequencing. The original methods were these. Nothing other than productive TCRB rearrangements was included in the analyses. Defining a clone by its unique TCRB CDR3 sequence, the study calculated clonality as a productive clonality index derived from Shannon entropy. Repertoire overlap for a pair of samples was computed from each clone's template counts relative to total templates per sample. V-gene usage measured by flow cytometry correlated with TCRB sequencing V-gene usage, with a Spearman r of roughly 0.67. TCRdb stores this immuneACCESS table with in-frame sequences only. Part of the clones is absent; in the studies checked, under half of the shortfall reflects unresolved V genes, and no reason is known for the rest. V, J and clone size derive from that table, while D and trimming were established from the DNA sequence. The sample has nearly 20,000 clones on record, 86% of them singletons. The ten top clones hold 15% of the sample.

CDR1 and CDR2 were assigned from the germline V gene (reference sequence) as MNHEY and SMNVEV. Including the terminal cysteine and phenylalanine, the CDR3 comprises 16 residues. Only the CDR3 region is kept as DNA, spanning 48 bases read in frame from base 1. V and J are truncated by 2 bases and 2 bases respectively, leaving an intervening sequence of 14 bases. The rearranged segments are TRBV27 and TRBJ2-3; the D gene identity is not certain. The sample taken for sequencing was CD8+ T cells sorted from blood. The receptor was derived from a man aged 40-49 years in good health. The CDR3 corresponds to CASSLKSYLNTDTQYF. The DNA reads as follows: TGTGCCAGCAGTTTAAAAAGCTATCTAAACACAGATACGCAGTATTTT.